This T cell receptor beta chain is drawn from a study of T cells in localized non-small cell lung cancer. Remarks on this clone: Its antigen is unknown.

Study-wide results and caveats: Clonality peaked in uninvolved adjacent lung rather than tumor.

Clones were read by immunoSEQ multiplex PCR, and TCRdb kept only the in-frame ones, dropping some. The sample carries 25,000 to 30,000 clones, 85% to 95% recorded once. Germline V gives CDR1 SQVTM, CDR2 ANQGSEA. The CDR3 spans 12 residues. V shed 5 bases and J shed 3 bases, with 11 bases lying between them. The V call is TRBV29-1, the J call TRBJ2-7, with unresolved D. The TCR originated in a female donor of 60 years or more with stage I lung adenocarcinoma. The sample consisted of peripheral blood, taken before any cancer treatment. The DNA for the CDR3 is TGCAGCGTTAAAACTATCTTCTACGAGCAGTACTTC. Protein product: CSVKTIFYEQYF.